This T cell receptor (beta chain) was found in a study of T cell changes during pregnancy in multiple sclerosis. CDR1 and CDR2 from the germline V gene are LNHDA and SQIVND (reference sequence). The CDR3 has 17 amino acids. The V gene end was trimmed by 5 bases and the J gene end by 4 bases; junction bases not matched to a gene: 12. The repertoire was sequenced with immunoSEQ multiplex PCR; TCRdb's copy has only in-frame clones and lacks some. The sample contains some 59,000 clones, 80% to 90% of which appear only once. The chain uses TRBV19 and TRBJ1-4; 8 nucleotides match TRBD1. This TCR derives from a female donor with multiple sclerosis, enrolled in a pregnancy study. The material was peripheral blood, obtained in the first trimester of pregnancy. CDR3 sequence reads: CASSFISGTGYNEKLFF. CDR3 DNA sequence: TGTGCCAGTAGTTTCATCTCCGGGACAGGTTATAATGAAAAACTGTTTTTT.